Sequencing of this T cell receptor (beta chain) was carried out in a study of blood T cell repertoires in COVID-19. Study details: Acute and convalescent COVID-19 samples came from the United States, Italy and Spain. The analysed material was cDNA or gDNA that came from T cells, B-cell-depleted T cells, or PBMCs.

The V end was cut by 2 bases, the J end by 13 bases, with 21 bases between. The V gene's germline CDR1 is MNHEY and CDR2 SMNVEV (reference sequence). This CDR3 is built from 14 residues. Under the authors' procedure: Amplified reference gene primers provided the basis for estimating nucleated cell counts. The table came from immunoSEQ multiplex PCR; TCRdb's copy has only in-frame clones and leaves some out. V, J and clone size reflect that table, while D and trimming were determined from the DNA. The sample has just under 20,000 clones, 70% to 90% seen once. This chain uses TRBV27 with TRBJ2-7; the D is unclear. This TCR was sampled from a human donor with active COVID-19. The donor label of this sample is uncertain. Sequenced sample: peripheral blood. The CDR3 reads CASSLEWNTRQEYF. The CDR3 DNA is TGTGCCAGCAGTTTAGAGTGGAACACCCGGCAGGAATACTTC.